This is a list of T cell receptor beta chains from one sample in a study of cytomegalovirus exposure and HLA in healthy donors. Generated by immunoSEQ multiplex PCR, the TCRdb table keeps only in-frame clones and is missing some. The table has more than 35,000 clones, 68% seen once. The sample was PBMCs. These receptors were collected from a man in his forties in good health and CMV-seronegative. The CDR3 runs from the conserved cysteine through the conserved F or W. The D gene is left open where the match is weak. Not all rows give a size; the values are once, few, many and, for expanded clones, a class.

-,TRBJ1-5,TRBV6-1,-,14,CASSRGFDNQPQHF,TGTGCCAGCAGCAGGGGTTTTGACAATCAGCCCCAGCATTTT
-,TRBJ1-2,TRBV4-3,-,14,CASSRGGGRDGYTF,TGCGCCAGCAGCCGTGGGGGGGGGCGAGATGGCTACACCTTC
TRBD2,TRBJ2-2,TRBV5-4,-,17,CASSLSGGARSTGELFF,TGTGCCAGCAGCCTGAGCGGGGGGGCTAGAAGCACCGGGGAGCTGTTTTTT
-,TRBJ2-2,TRBV9,-,16,CASSVPAGAATGELFF,TGTGCCAGCAGCGTTCCGGCGGGGGCGGCCACCGGGGAGCTGTTTTTT
TRBD1,TRBJ1-4,TRBV7-9,-,15,CASSLRDRANEKLFF,TGTGCCAGCAGCTTACGAGACAGGGCAAATGAAAAACTGTTTTTT
-,TRBJ1-4,TRBV15,-,14,CATSRERGNEKLFF,TGTGCCACCAGCAGAGAGAGGGGGAACGAAAAACTGTTTTTT
-,TRBJ2-7,TRBV7-2,few,12,CASSLDTAEQYF,TGTGCCAGCAGCTTAGACACCGCCGAGCAGTACTTC
-,TRBJ2-7,TRBV25-1,-,13,CASSDPDSYEQYF,TGTGCCAGCAGTGATCCAGACTCCTACGAGCAGTACTTC
-,TRBJ2-5,TRBV7-2,-,15,CASSFNSARRETQYF,TGTGCCAGCAGCTTTAACTCAGCCCGGCGGGAGACCCAGTACTTC
-,TRBJ2-5,TRBV5-4,-,13,CASSSRGQETQYF,TGTGCCAGCAGCTCTCGGGGCCAAGAGACCCAGTACTTC
TRBD1,TRBJ1-1,TRBV19,-,13,CASSTRGYPEAFF,TGTGCCAGTAGTACCAGGGGGTATCCTGAAGCTTTCTTT
TRBD1,TRBJ1-2,TRBV6-5,-,12,CASANRGYGYTF,TGTGCCAGCGCCAACAGGGGCTATGGCTACACCTTC
-,TRBJ1-6,TRBV10-3,-,13,CAISSSGNSPLHF,TGTGCCATCTCTTCCTCGGGGAATTCACCCCTCCACTTT
-,TRBJ2-7,TRBV6-5,few,14,CASSSTGRDYEQYF,TGTGCCAGCAGTTCAACAGGCAGGGACTACGAGCAGTACTTC
TRBD2,TRBJ2-5,TRBV6-6,once,13,CATKRGDQETQYF,TGTGCCACCAAGCGGGGGGACCAAGAGACCCAGTACTTC
TRBD2,TRBJ2-3,TRBV5-1,-,18,CASSSRTSGGASTDTQYF,TGCGCCAGCAGCTCCCGGACTAGCGGGGGGGCCTCCACAGATACGCAGTATTTT
-,TRBJ2-7,TRBV6-5,-,14,CASSYSNGEYEQYF,TGTGCCAGCAGTTACTCGAACGGGGAATACGAGCAGTACTTC
TRBD1,TRBJ1-4,TRBV5-4,-,16,CASSPGTDRTNEKLFF,TGTGCCAGCAGCCCCGGGACAGACAGAACTAATGAAAAACTGTTTTTT
-,TRBJ1-1,TRBV25-1,-,12,CASSRLNTEAFF,TGTGCCAGCAGCCGACTTAACACTGAAGCTTTCTTT
-,TRBJ2-1,TRBV7-8,-,16,CASSLNAINSGDEQFF,TGTGCCAGCAGCTTAAATGCCATCAACTCCGGTGATGAGCAGTTCTTC
TRBD1,TRBJ1-1,TRBV19,-,13,CASGVGGDRGAFF,TGTGCCAGTGGGGTCGGGGGGGACAGGGGAGCTTTCTTT
-,TRBJ2-6,TRBV7-9,few,14,CASSSRTGANVLTF,TGTGCCAGCAGCTCCCGTACAGGGGCCAACGTCCTGACTTTC
-,TRBJ2-6,TRBV28,-,13,CASVISGANVLTF,TGTGCCAGCGTAATCTCTGGGGCCAACGTCCTGACTTTC
TRBD1,TRBJ1-1,TRBV5-1,few,13,CASSLEVGQQAFF,TGCGCCAGCAGCCTAGAGGTGGGACAGCAAGCTTTCTTT
TRBD2,TRBJ2-1,TRBV4-1,-,15,CASSLGLAGYNEQFF,TGCGCCAGCAGCCTTGGACTAGCGGGGTACAATGAGCAGTTCTTC
-,TRBJ2-7,TRBV7-9,-,14,CASSLEPDSYEQYF,TGTGCCAGCAGCTTAGAACCAGACTCCTACGAGCAGTACTTC
-,TRBJ2-3,TRBV5-4,-,14,CASSLTELADTQYF,TGTGCCAGCAGCTTAACAGAGCTCGCAGATACGCAGTATTTT
-,TRBJ1-5,TRBV6-6,-,14,CASTPGRGSQPQHF,TGTGCCAGCACCCCTGGTAGGGGCAGTCAGCCCCAGCATTTT
TRBD1,TRBJ2-7,TRBV27,few,14,CASSSGTDPYEQYF,TGTGCCAGCAGCTCCGGGACAGATCCTTACGAGCAGTACTTC
TRBD1,TRBJ2-7,TRBV30,-,15,CAWSVSRTGRYEQYF,TGTGCCTGGAGTGTTAGTCGGACAGGGCGCTACGAGCAGTACTTC
-,TRBJ2-2,TRBV9,once,15,CASSVTGKNTGELFF,TGTGCCAGCAGCGTTACAGGGAAGAACACCGGGGAGCTGTTTTTT
-,TRBJ1-5,TRBV19,medium-sized,12,CASSMRDQPQHF,TGTGCCAGTAGTATGAGGGATCAGCCCCAGCATTTT
TRBD2,TRBJ2-1,TRBV30,-,13,CAWSGLEYNEQFF,TGTGCCTGGAGCGGACTAGAGTACAATGAGCAGTTCTTC
-,TRBJ2-3,TRBV6-6,-,15,CASTNRDIGTDTQYF,TGTGCCAGCACCAACAGGGATATTGGCACAGATACGCAGTATTTT
TRBD2,TRBJ2-7,TRBV7-2,few,14,CASTRSGGPYEQYF,TGTGCCAGCACGCGAAGCGGGGGGCCCTACGAGCAGTACTTC
TRBD1,TRBJ1-2,TRBV7-2,-,13,CASSFLDRAGYTF,TGTGCCAGCAGCTTCTTGGACAGGGCTGGCTACACCTTC
-,TRBJ2-5,TRBV15,-,17,CATSRVDGWQGQETQYF,TGTGCCACCAGCAGAGTAGATGGATGGCAGGGACAAGAGACCCAGTACTTC
-,TRBJ1-1,TRBV6-5,few,14,CASSYEGGNTEAFF,TGTGCCAGCAGTTATGAGGGAGGGAACACTGAAGCTTTCTTT
-,TRBJ2-7,TRBV5-6,-,11,CASSLTGRQYF,TGTGCCAGCAGCTTGACGGGAAGGCAGTACTTC
-,TRBJ1-5,TRBV19,-,15,CASSIDRGSNQPQHF,TGTGCCAGTAGTATAGATCGGGGAAGCAATCAGCCCCAGCATTTT
-,TRBJ2-5,TRBV7-9,-,14,CASSHGQGKETQYF,TGTGCCAGCAGCCACGGACAAGGGAAGGAGACCCAGTACTTC
-,TRBJ2-5,TRBV19,few,13,CASSILDKETQYF,TGTGCCAGTAGTATACTGGACAAAGAGACCCAGTACTTC
-,TRBJ2-5,TRBV27,-,13,CASSLGYQETQYF,TGTGCCAGCAGTTTAGGCTACCAAGAGACCCAGTACTTC
-,TRBJ2-3,TRBV5-1,-,14,CASSLRRDPDTQYF,TGCGCCAGCAGCTTGCGGAGGGACCCAGATACGCAGTATTTT
-,TRBJ1-1,TRBV20-1,-,9,CSVRAEAFF,TGCAGTGTCAGGGCTGAAGCTTTCTTT
-,TRBJ1-2,TRBV5-4,-,11,CASSFHGGYTF,TGTGCCAGCAGCTTTCATGGCGGCTACACCTTC
-,TRBJ2-7,TRBV6-5,once,16,CASSFAMAGTRNEQYF,TGTGCCAGCAGTTTCGCGATGGCCGGGACAAGGAACGAGCAGTACTTC
TRBD1,TRBJ1-2,TRBV5-3,-,13,CARSGWTGLGYTF,TGTGCCAGAAGCGGCTGGACAGGGCTTGGCTACACCTTC
TRBD1,TRBJ1-1,TRBV5-6,-,16,CASSFRDRGANTEAFF,TGTGCCAGCAGCTTCCGGGACAGGGGGGCGAACACTGAAGCTTTCTTT
-,TRBJ2-7,TRBV30,few,13,CAWGGASLGEQYF,TGTGCCTGGGGGGGCGCCTCTTTGGGTGAGCAGTACTTC
-,TRBJ1-2,TRBV4-1,few,15,CASSQDTRVVNGYTF,TGCGCCAGCAGCCAAGATACCAGGGTGGTAAATGGCTACACCTTC
-,TRBJ2-7,TRBV25-1,-,13,CASSESRDYEQYF,TGTGCCAGCAGTGAATCCAGGGACTACGAGCAGTACTTC
TRBD2,TRBJ2-1,TRBV5-6,-,16,CASSLGLAGIANEQFF,TGTGCCAGCAGCTTGGGCCTAGCGGGGATAGCGAATGAGCAGTTCTTC
TRBD1,TRBJ2-2,TRBV4-1,-,14,CASSDRVNTGELFF,TGCGCCAGCTCAGACAGGGTGAACACCGGGGAGCTGTTTTTT
-,TRBJ1-2,TRBV29-1,-,13,CSVEDWTAYGYTF,TGCAGCGTTGAAGATTGGACAGCCTATGGCTACACCTTC
-,TRBJ2-7,TRBV6-5,-,15,CASSYSSGADYEQYF,TGTGCCAGCAGTTACTCGTCGGGAGCCGACTACGAGCAGTACTTC
TRBD2,TRBJ2-1,TRBV15,-,15,CATSTSGDRNNEQFF,TGTGCCACATCGACTAGCGGGGACCGTAACAATGAGCAGTTCTTC
-,TRBJ1-6,TRBV13,-,15,CASSYQQGGNSPLHF,TGTGCCAGCAGCTATCAACAGGGCGGTAATTCACCCCTCCACTTT
-,TRBJ2-3,TRBV2,few,14,CASMTDGLTDTQYF,TGTGCCAGCATGACGGACGGACTCACAGATACGCAGTATTTT